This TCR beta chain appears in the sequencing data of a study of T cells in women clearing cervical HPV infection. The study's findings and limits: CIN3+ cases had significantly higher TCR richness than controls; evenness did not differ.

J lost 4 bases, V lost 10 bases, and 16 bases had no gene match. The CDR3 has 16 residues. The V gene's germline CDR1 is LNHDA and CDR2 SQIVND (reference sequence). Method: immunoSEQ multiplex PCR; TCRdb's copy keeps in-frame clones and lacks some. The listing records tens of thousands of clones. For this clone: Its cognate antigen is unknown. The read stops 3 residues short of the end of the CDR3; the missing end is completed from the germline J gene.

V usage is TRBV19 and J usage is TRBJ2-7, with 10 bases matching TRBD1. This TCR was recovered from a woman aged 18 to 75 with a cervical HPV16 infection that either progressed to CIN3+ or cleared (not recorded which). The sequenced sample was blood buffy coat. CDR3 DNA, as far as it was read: TGTGCCACCGTATCGCCCGGGGGGACAGGGGTATACGAG. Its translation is CATVSPGGTGVYE. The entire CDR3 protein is CATVSPGGTGVYEQYF.